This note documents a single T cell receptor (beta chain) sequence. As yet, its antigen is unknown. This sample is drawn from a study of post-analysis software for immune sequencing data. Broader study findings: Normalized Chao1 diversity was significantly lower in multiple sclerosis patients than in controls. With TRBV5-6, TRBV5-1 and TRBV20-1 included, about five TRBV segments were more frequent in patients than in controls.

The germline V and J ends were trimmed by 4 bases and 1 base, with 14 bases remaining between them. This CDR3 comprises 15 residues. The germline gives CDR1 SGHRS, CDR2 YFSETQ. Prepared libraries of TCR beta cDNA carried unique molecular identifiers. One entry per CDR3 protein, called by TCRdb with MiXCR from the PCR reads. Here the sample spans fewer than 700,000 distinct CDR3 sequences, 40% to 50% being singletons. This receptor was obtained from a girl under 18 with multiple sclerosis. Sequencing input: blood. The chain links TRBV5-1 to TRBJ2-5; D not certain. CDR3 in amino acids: CASSQSPASQETQYF. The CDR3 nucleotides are TGCGCCAGCAGCCAATCACCGGCGTCCCAAGAGACCCAGTACTTC.